This T cell receptor (beta chain) was sequenced during a study of blood T cell repertoires in COVID-19. Original data processing: Amplification from reference gene primers served as the basis for estimated nucleated cell counts. The data were produced by immunoSEQ multiplex PCR, yet TCRdb's version contains in-frame clones alone and is incomplete. V, J and clone size were drawn from that table, and D and trimming were deduced from the DNA. The data hold about 120,000 clones, with about four fifths observed a single time. Germline lookup yields CDR1 MNHEY and CDR2 SVGAGI. This CDR3 spans 14 amino acids. The V and J ends lost 6 bases and 1 base, in that order; junction bases with no gene match: 1.

This TCR came from a human donor in a cohort sampled during active COVID-19. Sequenced input: peripheral blood. The chain recombines TRBV6-5 with TRBJ2-1, with 9 bases lining up with TRBD2. CDR3 loop: CASSAGGSYNEQFF. CDR3 nucleotides: TGTGCCAGCAGCGCGGGGGGGTCCTACAATGAGCAGTTCTTC.